One sample yielded the 2 T cell receptor beta chains listed below, sequenced in a study of cytomegalovirus exposure and HLA in healthy donors. Both 60 Vbeta primers and 13 Jbeta primers went into the PCR. Measured with immunoSEQ multiplex PCR; TCRdb has only the in-frame clones, and not every one. The table has 90,000 to 130,000 clones, over 60% seen once; the top ten hold around 3.2%. Sequencing was done on a sample of PBMCs. These receptors all stem from a woman aged 55-70 years in good health and CMV-seropositive.

This clone was detected only a few times. The chain has TRBV5-1 and TRBJ2-3; 7 bases agree with TRBD2. Germline V gene sequence: CDR1 SGHRS, CDR2 YFSETQ. Trimming at V came to 0 bases and at J to 0 bases, leaving 4 bases not matched to a gene. The CDR3 spans 16 residues. The CDR3 DNA reads TGCGCCAGCAGCTTGGGGGCTAGCGGTAGCACAGATACGCAGTATTTT. Encoded protein: CASSLGASGSTDTQYF.

The rearrangement links TRBV12-2 to TRBJ2-2; the table's D gene call, TRBD1, was not cross checked with the DNA. TRBV12-2 is a pseudogene segment. CDR3 length equals 20 residues. The CDR3 bases are TGTGCAAGTCGCTTAGGGACAGGGCAGGGCAAACCTACGAACACCGGGGAGCTGTTTTTT. Amino acid sequence: CASRLGTGQGKPTNTGELFF.